Sequencing of this T cell receptor beta chain was carried out in a study of CD8 T cells in Susac syndrome. With 7 bases removed from V and 7 bases from J, the gap between germline ends came to 18 bases. Germline V lookup: CDR1 SGHTA, CDR2 FQGTGA. This CDR3 spans 14 amino acids. Stable or active relapsing-remitting multiple sclerosis, untreated and meeting revised McDonald criteria, defined the controls. cDNA came from roughly 0.5 to 1 ug RNA primed by random hexamers. TCRdb re-analysed the immunoSEQ multiplex PCR reads in MiXCR, keeping a single row per CDR3 protein. The sample contains 110,000 or so distinct CDR3 sequences, 85% to 95% of which appear only once.

This chain joins TRBV7-3 and TRBJ2-3, with D perhaps assigned TRBD1 or TRBD2 (5 bases each). Sequenced: CD4+ T cells from PBMCs. The receptor was isolated from a human donor with multiple sclerosis. The CDR3 DNA is TGTGCCAGCACCCAATCCGGGGCAACCTATACGCAGTATTTT. This encodes CASTQSGATYTQYF.